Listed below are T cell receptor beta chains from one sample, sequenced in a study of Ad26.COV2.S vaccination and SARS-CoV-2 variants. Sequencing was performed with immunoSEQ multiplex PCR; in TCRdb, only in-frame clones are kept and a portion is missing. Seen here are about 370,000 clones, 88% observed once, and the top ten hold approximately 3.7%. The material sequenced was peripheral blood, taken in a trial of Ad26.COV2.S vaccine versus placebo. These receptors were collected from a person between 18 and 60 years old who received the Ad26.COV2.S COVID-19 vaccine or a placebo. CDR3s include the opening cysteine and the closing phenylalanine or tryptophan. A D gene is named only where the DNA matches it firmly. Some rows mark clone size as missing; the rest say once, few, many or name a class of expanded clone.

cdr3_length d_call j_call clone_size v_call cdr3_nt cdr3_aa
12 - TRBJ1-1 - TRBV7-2 TGTGCCAGCAGCTTAGCTGGATCTGAAGCTTTCTTT CASSLAGSEAFF
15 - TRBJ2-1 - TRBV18 TGTGCCAGCTCACCATCCCAATCCTTATACAATGAGCAGTTCTTC CASSPSQSLYNEQFF
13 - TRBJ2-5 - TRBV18 TGTGCCAGCTCAACAGCGTCCCAAGAGACCCAGTACTTC CASSTASQETQYF
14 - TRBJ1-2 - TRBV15 TGTGCCACCAGCAGAGTTCGGGGTGGCTATGGCTACACCTTC CATSRVRGGYGYTF
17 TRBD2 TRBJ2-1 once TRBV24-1 TGTGCCACCAGTGACCCCCAGACTAGCGGGGGGGTCAATGAGCAGTTCTTC CATSDPQTSGGVNEQFF
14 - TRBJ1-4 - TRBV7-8 TGTGCCAGCAGCCTCACGGGCTTGAATGAAAAACTGTTTTTT CASSLTGLNEKLFF
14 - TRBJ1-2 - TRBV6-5 TGTGCCAGCAGTTACTCGATCGGGGCGGGTGGCTACACCTTC CASSYSIGAGGYTF
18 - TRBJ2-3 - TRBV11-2 TGTGCCAGCAGCTTAGATCGAGTATGGCAGGGGAAATCAGATACGCAGTATTTT CASSLDRVWQGKSDTQYF
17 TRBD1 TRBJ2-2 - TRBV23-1 TGCGCCAGCACTACACAAGGGACAGGACCGAACACCGGGGAGCTGTTTTTT CASTTQGTGPNTGELFF
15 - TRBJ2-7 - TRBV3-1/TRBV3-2 TGTGCCAGCAGCCAAGACTTACACAGGACCTACGAGCAGTACTTC CASSQDLHRTYEQYF
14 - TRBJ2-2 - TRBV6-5 TGTGCCAGCAGGACTCGGGGCAATCATGGGGAGCTGTTTTTT CASRTRGNHGELFF
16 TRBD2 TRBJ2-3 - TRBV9 TGTGCCAGCAGCGTATATGGGGGACTAATGAAAGATACGCAGTATTTT CASSVYGGLMKDTQYF
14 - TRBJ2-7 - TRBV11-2 TGTGCCAGCAGCGCCGGACACATTTCCTACGAGCAGTACTTC CASSAGHISYEQYF
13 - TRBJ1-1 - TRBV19 TGTGCCAGTAGTATGCAAGCGAACACTGAAGCTTTCTTT CASSMQANTEAFF
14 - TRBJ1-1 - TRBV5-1 TGCGCCAGCCGCTCAGGCCTTATGAACACTGAAGCTTTCTTT CASRSGLMNTEAFF
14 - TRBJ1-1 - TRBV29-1 TGCAGCGTTCCAAGCCCCACAGGGAACACTGAAGCTTTCTTT CSVPSPTGNTEAFF
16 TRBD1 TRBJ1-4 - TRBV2 TGTGCCAGCAGTGACAGGGGGTTTGCAACTAATGAAAAACTGTTTTTT CASSDRGFATNEKLFF
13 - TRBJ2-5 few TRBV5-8 TGTGCCAGCAGCTTGGGACGCAAAGAGACCCAGTACTTC CASSLGRKETQYF
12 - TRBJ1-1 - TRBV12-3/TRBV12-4 TGTGCCAGCAGTTTGGTCAACGGGGCGGCTTTCTTT CASSLVNGAAFF
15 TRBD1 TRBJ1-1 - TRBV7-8 TGTGCCAGCAGGCGGGGGGGCAGGGGGAGTGCTGAAGCTTTCTTT CASRRGGRGSAEAFF
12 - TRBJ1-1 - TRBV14 TGTGCCAGCAGCCAAGTGGGCACGTCGGCTTTCTTT CASSQVGTSAFF
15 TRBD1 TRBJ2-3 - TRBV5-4 TGTGCCAGCAGCTCCCGGGACAGGGGGACAGATACGCAGTATTTT CASSSRDRGTDTQYF
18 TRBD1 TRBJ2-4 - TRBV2 TGTGCCAGCAGTCAATTATCACAGGGGCCTCTAGCCAAAAACATTCAGTACTTC CASSQLSQGPLAKNIQYF
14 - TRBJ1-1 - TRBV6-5 TGTGCCAGCAGTTGGGCTAAGATGAACACTGAAGCTTTCTTT CASSWAKMNTEAFF
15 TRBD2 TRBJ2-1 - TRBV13 TGTGCCAGCAGCTTAAATCGGCGGGGGTACGGTGAGCAGTTCTTC CASSLNRRGYGEQFF
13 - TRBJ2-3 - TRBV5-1 TGCGCCAGCAGCTCAGGGAGCGGGGATACGCAGTATTTT CASSSGSGDTQYF
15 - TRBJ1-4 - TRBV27 TGTGCCAGCAGTTTAATCGGGGGGAGGGATGAAAAACTGTTTTTT CASSLIGGRDEKLFF
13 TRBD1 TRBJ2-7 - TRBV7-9 TGTGCCAGCAGCTTGGGGACAGGGTACGAGCAGTACTTC CASSLGTGYEQYF
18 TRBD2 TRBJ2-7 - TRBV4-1 TGCGCCAGCAGCCAAGATCAGACTAGCGGGGGGGCTTCCTACGAGCAGTACTTC CASSQDQTSGGASYEQYF
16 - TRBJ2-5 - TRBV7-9 TGTGCCAGCAGCCCACGTACAGGGGGGGCACAAGAGACCCAGTACTTC CASSPRTGGAQETQYF
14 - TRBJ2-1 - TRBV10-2 TGCGCCAGCAGTCCCCGGGCTAGCGTTGTTGAGCAGTTCTTC CASSPRASVVEQFF